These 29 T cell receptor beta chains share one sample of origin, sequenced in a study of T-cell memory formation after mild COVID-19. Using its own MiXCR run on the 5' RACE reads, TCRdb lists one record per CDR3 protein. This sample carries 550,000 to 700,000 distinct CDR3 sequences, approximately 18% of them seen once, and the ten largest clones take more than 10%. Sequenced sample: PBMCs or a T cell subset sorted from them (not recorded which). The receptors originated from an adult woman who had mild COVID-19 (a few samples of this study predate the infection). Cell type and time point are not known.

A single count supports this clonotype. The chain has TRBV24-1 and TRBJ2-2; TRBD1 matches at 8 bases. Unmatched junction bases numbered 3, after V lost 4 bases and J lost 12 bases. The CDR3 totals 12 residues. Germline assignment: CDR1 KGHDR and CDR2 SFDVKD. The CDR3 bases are TGTGCCACCAGTGAAGGACAGGGCCAGCTGTTTTTT. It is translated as CATSEGQGQLFF.

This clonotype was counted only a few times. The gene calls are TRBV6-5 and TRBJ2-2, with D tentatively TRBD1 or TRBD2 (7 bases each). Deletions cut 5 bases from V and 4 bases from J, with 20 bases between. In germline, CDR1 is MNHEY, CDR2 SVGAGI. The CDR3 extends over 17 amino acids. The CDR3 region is CASSIKTGDYSTGELFF. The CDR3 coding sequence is TGTGCCAGCAGTATTAAAACAGGGGACTATTCCACCGGGGAGCTGTTTTTT.

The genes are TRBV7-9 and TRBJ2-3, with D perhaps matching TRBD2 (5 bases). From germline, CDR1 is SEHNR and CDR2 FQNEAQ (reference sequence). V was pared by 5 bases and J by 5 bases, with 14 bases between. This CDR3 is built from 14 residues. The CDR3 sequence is CASSDYPARDTQYF. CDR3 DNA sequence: TGTGCCAGCAGCGACTATCCCGCCCGAGATACGCAGTATTTT.

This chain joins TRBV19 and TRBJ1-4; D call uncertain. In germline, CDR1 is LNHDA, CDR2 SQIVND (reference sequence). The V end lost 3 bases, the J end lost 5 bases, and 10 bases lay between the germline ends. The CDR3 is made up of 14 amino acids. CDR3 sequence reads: CASSIEAPNEKLFF. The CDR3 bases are TGTGCCAGTAGTATTGAAGCGCCAAATGAAAAACTGTTTTTT.

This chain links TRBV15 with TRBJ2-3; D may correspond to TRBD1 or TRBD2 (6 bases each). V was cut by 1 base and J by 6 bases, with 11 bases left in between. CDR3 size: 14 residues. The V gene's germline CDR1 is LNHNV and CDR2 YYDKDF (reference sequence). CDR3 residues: CATSRGGASDTQYF. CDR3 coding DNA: TGTGCCACCAGCAGAGGGGGGGCATCCGATACGCAGTATTTT.

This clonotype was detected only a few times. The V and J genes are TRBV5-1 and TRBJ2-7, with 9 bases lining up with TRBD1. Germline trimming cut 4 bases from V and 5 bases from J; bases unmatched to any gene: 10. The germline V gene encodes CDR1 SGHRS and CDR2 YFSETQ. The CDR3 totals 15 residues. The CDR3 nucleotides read TGCGCCAGCAGCGCCCCGGGACAGGGTAGGGACGAGCAGTACTTC. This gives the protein CASSAPGQGRDEQYF.

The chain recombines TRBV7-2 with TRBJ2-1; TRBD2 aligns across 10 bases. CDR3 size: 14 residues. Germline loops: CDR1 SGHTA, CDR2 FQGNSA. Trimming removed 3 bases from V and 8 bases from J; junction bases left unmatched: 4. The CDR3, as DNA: TGTGCCAGCAGCTTCAGCGGGGGGGCTGATGAGCAGTTCTTC. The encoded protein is CASSFSGGADEQFF.

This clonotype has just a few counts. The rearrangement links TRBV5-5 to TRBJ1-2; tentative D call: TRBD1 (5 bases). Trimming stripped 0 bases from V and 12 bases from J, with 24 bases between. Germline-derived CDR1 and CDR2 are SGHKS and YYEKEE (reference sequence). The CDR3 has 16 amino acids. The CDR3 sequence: CASSLAVSGGGSRDTF. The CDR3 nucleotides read TGTGCCAGCAGCTTGGCGGTCTCGGGAGGAGGTAGCAGGGACACCTTC.

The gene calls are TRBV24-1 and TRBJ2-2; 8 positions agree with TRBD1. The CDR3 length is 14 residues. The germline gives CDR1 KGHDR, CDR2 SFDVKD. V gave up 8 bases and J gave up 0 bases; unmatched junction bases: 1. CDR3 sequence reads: CATMGQANTGELFF. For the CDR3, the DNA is TGTGCCACCATGGGACAGGCGAACACCGGGGAGCTGTTTTTT.

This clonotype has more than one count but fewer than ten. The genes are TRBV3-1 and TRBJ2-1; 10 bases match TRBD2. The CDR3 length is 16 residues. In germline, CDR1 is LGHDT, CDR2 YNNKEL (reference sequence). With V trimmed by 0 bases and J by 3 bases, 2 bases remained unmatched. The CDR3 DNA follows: TGTGCCAGCAGCCAAGAGGGACTAGCGATCTACAATGAGCAGTTCTTC. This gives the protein CASSQEGLAIYNEQFF.

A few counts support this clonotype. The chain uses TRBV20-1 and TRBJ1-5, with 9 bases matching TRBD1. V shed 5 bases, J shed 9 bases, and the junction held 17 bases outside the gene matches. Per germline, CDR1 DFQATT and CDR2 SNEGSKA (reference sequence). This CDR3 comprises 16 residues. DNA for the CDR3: TGCAGTGCTTCTAAGAGGGGACAGGGTGATTCAGGGCCCCAGCATTTT. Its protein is CSASKRGQGDSGPQHF.

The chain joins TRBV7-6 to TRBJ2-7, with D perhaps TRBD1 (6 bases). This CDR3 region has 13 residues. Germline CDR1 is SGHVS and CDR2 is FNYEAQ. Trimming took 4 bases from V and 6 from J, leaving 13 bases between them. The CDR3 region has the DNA TGTGCCAGCAGCTCACAACAGGGCCGCGAGCAGTACTTC. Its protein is CASSSQQGREQYF. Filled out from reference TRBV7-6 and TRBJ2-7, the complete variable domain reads GAGVSQSPRYKVTKRGQDVALRCDPISGHVSLYWYRQALGQGPEFLTYFNYEAQQDKSGLPNDRFSAERPEGSISTLTIQRTEQRDSAMYRCASSSQQGREQYFGPGTRLTVT.

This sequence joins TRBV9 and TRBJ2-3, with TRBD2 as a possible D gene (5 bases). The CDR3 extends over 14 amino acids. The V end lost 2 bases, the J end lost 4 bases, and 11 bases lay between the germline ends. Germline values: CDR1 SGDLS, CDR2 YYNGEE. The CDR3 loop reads CASSVEGEADTQYF. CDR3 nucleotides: TGTGCCAGCAGCGTTGAGGGAGAGGCAGATACGCAGTATTTT.

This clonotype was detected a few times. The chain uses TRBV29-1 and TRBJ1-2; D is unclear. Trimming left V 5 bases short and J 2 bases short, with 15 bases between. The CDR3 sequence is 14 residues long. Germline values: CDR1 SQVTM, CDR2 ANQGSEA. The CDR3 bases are TGCAGCGTTCCGGGCCTCTTACGAAACTATGGCTACACCTTC. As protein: CSVPGLLRNYGYTF.

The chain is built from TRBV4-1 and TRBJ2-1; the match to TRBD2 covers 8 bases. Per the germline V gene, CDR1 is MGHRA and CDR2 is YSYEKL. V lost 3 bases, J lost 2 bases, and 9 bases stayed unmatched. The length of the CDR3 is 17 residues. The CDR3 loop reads CASSHASGGLPYNEQFF. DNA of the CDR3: TGCGCCAGCAGCCACGCGAGCGGGGGCCTACCCTACAATGAGCAGTTCTTC.

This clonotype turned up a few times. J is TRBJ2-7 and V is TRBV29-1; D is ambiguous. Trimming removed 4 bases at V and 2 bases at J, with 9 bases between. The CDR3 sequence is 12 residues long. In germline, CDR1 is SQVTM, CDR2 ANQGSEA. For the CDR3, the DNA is TGCAGCGTTGTTCGTCCCCCCTACGAGCAGTACTTC. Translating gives CSVVRPPYEQYF.

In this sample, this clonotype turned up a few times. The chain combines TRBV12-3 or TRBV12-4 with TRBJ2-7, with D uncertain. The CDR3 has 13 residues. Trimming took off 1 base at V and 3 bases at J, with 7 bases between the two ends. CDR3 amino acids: CASSLGAFYEQYF. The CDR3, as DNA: TGTGCCAGCAGTTTAGGGGCCTTCTACGAGCAGTACTTC.

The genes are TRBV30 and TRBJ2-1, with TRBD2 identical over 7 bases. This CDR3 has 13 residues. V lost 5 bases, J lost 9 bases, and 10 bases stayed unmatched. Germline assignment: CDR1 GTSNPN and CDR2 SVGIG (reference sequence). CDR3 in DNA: TGTGCCTGGGGGGGAGATTCGGGGGGTGAGCAGTTCTTC. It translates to CAWGGDSGGEQFF. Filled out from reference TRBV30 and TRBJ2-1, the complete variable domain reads SQTIHQWPATLVQPVGSPLSLECTVEGTSNPNLYWYRQAAGRGLQLLFYSVGIGQISSEVPQNLSASRPQDRQFILSSKKLLLSDSGFYLCAWGGDSGGEQFFGPGTRLTVL.

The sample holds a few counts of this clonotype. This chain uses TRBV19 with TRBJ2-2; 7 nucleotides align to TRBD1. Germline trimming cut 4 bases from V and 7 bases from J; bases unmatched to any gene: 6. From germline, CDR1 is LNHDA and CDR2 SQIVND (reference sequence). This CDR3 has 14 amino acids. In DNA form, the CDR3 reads TGTGCCAGTAGTACCAAACAGGGGAACGGGGAGCTGTTTTTT. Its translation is CASSTKQGNGELFF.

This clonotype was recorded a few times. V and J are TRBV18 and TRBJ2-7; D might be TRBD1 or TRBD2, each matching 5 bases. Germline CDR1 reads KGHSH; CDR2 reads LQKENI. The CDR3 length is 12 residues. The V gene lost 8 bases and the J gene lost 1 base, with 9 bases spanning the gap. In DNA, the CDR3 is TGTGCCAGCCTTGGGGGTTCCTACGAGCAGTACTTC. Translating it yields CASLGGSYEQYF.

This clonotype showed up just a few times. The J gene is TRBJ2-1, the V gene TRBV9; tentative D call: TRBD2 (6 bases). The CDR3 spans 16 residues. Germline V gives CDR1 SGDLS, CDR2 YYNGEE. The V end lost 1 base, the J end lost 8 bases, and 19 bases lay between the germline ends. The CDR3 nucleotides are TGTGCCAGCAGCGTACTTGGTGGGGGGTACGGCGATGAGCAGTTCTTC. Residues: CASSVLGGGYGDEQFF.

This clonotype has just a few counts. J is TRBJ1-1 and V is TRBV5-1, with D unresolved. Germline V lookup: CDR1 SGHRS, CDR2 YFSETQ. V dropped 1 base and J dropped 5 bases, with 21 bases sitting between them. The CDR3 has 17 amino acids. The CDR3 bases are TGCGCCAGCAGCTTGCCGGCCCGTCGGGAGGATGTTACTGAAGCTTTCTTT. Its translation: CASSLPARREDVTEAFF.

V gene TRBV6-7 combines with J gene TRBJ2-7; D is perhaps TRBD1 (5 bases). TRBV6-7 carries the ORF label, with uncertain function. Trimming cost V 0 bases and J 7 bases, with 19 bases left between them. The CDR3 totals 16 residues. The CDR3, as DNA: TGTGCCAGCAGTTACTCCCGACAGACGTACATGGGGGAGCAGTACTTC. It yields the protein CASSYSRQTYMGEQYF.

The CDR3 here is CASSLWSSTDTQYF. CDR3 DNA sequence: TGTGCCAGCAGCTTGTGGTCCAGCACAGATACGCAGTATTTT. The chain couples TRBV5-4 to TRBJ2-3, with unresolved D. The CDR3 has 14 residues. From germline, CDR1 is SGHNT and CDR2 YYREEE (reference sequence). V lost 1 base, J lost 0 bases, and 6 bases lay in between.

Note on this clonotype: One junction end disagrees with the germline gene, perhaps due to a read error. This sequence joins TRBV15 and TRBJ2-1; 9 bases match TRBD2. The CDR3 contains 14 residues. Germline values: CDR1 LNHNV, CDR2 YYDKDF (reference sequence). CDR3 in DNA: TGTGCCACCAGCGGAGAACTAGCGGGCGATGAGCAGTTCTTC. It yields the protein CATSGELAGDEQFF.

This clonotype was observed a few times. The CDR3 DNA reads as TGTGCCAGCAGTCGCCATCGAGATGAAGCTTTCTTT. Amino acids: CASSRHRDEAFF. The chain couples TRBV6-5 to TRBJ1-1; D remains unclear. CDR3 length: 12 amino acids. Germline CDR1 reads MNHEY; CDR2 reads SVGAGI. Trimming took off 5 bases at V and 7 bases at J, with 11 bases between the two ends.

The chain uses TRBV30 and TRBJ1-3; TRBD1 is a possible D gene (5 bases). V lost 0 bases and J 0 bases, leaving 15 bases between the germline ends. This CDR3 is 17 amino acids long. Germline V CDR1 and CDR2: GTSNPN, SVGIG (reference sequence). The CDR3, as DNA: TGTGCCTGGAGTGTATTTTCGGGACGGGTCTCTGGAAACACCATATATTTT. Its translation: CAWSVFSGRVSGNTIYF. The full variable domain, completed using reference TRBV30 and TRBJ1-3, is SQTIHQWPATLVQPVGSPLSLECTVEGTSNPNLYWYRQAAGRGLQLLFYSVGIGQISSEVPQNLSASRPQDRQFILSSKKLLLSDSGFYLCAWSVFSGRVSGNTIYFGEGSWLTVV.

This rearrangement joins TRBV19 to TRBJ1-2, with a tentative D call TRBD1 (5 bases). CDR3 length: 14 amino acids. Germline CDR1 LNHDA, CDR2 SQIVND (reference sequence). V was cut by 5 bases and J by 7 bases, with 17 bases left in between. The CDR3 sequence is CASSLTGTRGGYTF. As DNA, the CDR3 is TGTGCCAGTAGTTTGACGGGGACGAGAGGTGGCTACACCTTC.

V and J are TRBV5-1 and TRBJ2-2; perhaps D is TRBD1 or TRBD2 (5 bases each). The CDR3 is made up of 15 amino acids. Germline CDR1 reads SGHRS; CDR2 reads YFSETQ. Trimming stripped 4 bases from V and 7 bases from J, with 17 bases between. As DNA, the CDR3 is TGCGCCAGCAGCCTAGACCGCGCAGGGAGCGGGGAGCTGTTTTTT. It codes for CASSLDRAGSGELFF.